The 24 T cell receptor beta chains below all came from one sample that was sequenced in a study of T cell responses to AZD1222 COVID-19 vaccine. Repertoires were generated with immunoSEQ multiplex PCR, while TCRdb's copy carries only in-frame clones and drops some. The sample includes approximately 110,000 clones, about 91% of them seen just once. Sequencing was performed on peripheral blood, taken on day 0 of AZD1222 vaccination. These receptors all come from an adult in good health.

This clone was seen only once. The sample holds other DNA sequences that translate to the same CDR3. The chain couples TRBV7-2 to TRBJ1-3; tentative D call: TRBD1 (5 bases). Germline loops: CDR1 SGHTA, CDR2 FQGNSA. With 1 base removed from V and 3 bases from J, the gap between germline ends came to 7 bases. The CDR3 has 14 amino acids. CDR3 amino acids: CASSLVGVGNTIYF. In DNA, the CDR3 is TGTGCCAGCAGCTTAGTAGGGGTTGGAAACACCATATATTTT.

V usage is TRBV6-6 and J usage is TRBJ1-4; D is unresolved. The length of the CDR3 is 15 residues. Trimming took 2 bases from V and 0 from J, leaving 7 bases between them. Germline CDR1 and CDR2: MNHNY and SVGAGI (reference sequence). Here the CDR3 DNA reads TGTGCCAGCAGTTACGGGAGTACAACTAATGAAAAACTGTTTTTT. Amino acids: CASSYGSTTNEKLFF.

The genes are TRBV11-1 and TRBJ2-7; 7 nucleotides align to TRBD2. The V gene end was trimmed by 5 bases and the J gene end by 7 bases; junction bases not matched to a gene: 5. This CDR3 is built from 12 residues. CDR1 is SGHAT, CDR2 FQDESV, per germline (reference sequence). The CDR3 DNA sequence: TGTGCCAGCAGCCCGCGGGGGAGTGAGCAGTACTTC. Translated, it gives CASSPRGSEQYF.

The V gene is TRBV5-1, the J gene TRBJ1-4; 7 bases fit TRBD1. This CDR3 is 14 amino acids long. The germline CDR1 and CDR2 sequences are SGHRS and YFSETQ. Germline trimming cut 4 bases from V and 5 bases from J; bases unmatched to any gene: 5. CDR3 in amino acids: CASSAGQPNEKLFF. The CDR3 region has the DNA TGCGCCAGCAGCGCGGGACAGCCAAATGAAAAACTGTTTTTT.

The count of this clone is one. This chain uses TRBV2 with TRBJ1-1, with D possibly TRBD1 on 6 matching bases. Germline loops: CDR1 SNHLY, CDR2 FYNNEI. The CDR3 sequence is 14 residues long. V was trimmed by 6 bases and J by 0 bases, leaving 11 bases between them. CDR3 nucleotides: TGTGCCAGCAGCAGGGGACGGATGAACACTGAAGCTTTCTTT. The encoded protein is CASSRGRMNTEAFF.

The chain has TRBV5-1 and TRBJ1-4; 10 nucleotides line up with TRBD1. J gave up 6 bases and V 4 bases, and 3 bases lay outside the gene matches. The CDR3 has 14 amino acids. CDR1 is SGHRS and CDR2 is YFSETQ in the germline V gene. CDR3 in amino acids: CASSTGQGDEKLFF. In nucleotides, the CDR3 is TGCGCCAGCAGCACCGGACAGGGGGATGAAAAACTGTTTTTT.

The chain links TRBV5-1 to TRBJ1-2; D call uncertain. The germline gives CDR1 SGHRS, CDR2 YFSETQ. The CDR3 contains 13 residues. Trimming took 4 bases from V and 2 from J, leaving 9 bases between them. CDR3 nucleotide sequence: TGCGCCAGCAGCCAGGACGGAAACTATGGCTACACCTTC. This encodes CASSQDGNYGYTF.

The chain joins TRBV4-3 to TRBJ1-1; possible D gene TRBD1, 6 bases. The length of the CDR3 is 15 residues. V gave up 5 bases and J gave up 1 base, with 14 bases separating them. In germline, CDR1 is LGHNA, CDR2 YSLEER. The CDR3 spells CASSVSLQGNTEAFF. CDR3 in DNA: TGCGCCAGCAGCGTATCCTTACAGGGGAACACTGAAGCTTTCTTT.

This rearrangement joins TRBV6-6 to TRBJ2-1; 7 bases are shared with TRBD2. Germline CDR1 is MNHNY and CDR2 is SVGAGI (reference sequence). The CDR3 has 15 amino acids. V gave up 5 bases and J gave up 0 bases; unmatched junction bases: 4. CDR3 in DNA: TGTGCCAGCAGTCGGCTAGCGGCCTCCTACAATGAGCAGTTCTTC. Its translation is CASSRLAASYNEQFF.

The CDR3 reads CASSRPLYNSPLHF. As DNA, the CDR3 is TGCGCCAGCAGCAGGCCGCTCTATAATTCACCCCTCCACTTT. This chain links TRBV10-2 with TRBJ1-6; D not certain. Per the germline V gene, CDR1 is WSHSY and CDR2 is SAAADI. This CDR3 contains 14 residues. V shed 6 bases and J shed 3 bases, with 9 bases lying between them.

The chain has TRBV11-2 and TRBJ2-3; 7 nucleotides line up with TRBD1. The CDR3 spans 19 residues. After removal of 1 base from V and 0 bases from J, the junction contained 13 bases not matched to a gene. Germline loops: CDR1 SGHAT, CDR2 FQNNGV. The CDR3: CASSLGKGGQRASTDTQYF. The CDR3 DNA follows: TGTGCCAGCAGCTTAGGCAAAGGGGGCCAGAGGGCTAGCACAGATACGCAGTATTTT.

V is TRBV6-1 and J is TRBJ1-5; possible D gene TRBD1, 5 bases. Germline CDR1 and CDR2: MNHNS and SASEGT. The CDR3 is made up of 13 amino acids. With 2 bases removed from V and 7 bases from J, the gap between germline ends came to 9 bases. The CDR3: CASSETWGQPQHF. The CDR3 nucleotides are TGTGCCAGCAGTGAAACGTGGGGCCAGCCCCAGCATTTT.

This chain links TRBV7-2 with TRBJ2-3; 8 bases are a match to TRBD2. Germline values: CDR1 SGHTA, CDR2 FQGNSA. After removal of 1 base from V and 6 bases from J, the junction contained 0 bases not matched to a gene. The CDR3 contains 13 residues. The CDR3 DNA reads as TGTGCCAGCAGCTTAGGGACTAGCGATACGCAGTATTTT. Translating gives CASSLGTSDTQYF.

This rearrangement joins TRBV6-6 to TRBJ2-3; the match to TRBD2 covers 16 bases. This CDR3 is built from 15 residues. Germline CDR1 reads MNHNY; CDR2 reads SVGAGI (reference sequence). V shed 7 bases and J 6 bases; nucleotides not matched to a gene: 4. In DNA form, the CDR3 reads TGTGCCAGCAAAGGGACTAGCGGGGGGGCGGATACGCAGTATTTT. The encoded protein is CASKGTSGGADTQYF.

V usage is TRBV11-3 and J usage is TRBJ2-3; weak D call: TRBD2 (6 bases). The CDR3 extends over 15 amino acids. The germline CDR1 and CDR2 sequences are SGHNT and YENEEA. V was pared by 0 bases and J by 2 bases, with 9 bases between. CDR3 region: CASSLERGLTDTQYF. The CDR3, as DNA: TGTGCCAGCAGCTTAGAGAGGGGACTCACAGATACGCAGTATTTT. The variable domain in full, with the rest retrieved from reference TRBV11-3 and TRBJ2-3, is EAGVVQSPRYKIIEKKQPVAFWCNPISGHNTLYWYLQNLGQGPELLIRYENEEAVDDSQLPKDRFSAERLKGVDSTLKIQPAELGDSAVYLCASSLERGLTDTQYFGPGTRLTVL.

The CDR3, as DNA: TGTGCCAGCAGTATACAGGGCTTTGAGCAGTTCTTC. Translation gives CASSIQGFEQFF. V is TRBV6-2 or TRBV6-3 and J is TRBJ2-1; a possible D gene is TRBD1 (6 bases). V was pared by 5 bases and J by 9 bases, with 11 bases between. The CDR3 extends over 12 amino acids. Germline CDR1 is MNHEY and CDR2 is SVGEGT.

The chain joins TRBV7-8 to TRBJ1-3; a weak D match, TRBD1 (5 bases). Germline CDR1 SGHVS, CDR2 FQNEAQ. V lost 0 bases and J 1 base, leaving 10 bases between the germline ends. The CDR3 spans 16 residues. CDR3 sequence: CASSLAVGTSGNTIYF. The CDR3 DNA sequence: TGTGCCAGCAGCTTAGCGGTTGGGACGTCTGGAAACACCATATATTTT. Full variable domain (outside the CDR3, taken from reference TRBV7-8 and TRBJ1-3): GAGVSQSPRYKVAKRGQDVALRCDPISGHVSLFWYQQALGQGPEFLTYFQNEAQLDKSGLPSDRFFAERPEGSVSTLKIQRTQQEDSAVYLCASSLAVGTSGNTIYFGEGSWLTVV.

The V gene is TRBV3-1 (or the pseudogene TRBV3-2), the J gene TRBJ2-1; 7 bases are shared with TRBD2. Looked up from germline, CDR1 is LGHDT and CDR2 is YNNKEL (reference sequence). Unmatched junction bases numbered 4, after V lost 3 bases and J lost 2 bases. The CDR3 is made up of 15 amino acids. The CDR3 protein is CASSQISGAYNEQFF. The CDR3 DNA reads TGTGCCAGCAGCCAGATCAGCGGGGCCTACAATGAGCAGTTCTTC.

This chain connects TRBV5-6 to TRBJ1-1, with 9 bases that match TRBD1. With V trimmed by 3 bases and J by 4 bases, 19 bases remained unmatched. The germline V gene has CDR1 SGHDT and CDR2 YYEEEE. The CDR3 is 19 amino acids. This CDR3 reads CASSSLRGTGLPFGTEAFF. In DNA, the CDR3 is TGTGCCAGCAGCTCATTACGCGGGACAGGGCTCCCTTTCGGCACTGAAGCTTTCTTT.

CDR3 DNA: TGTGCCAGCAGCTTTTTCGCGATTTCGGGCAGATGGTACTTC. Amino acid sequence: CASSFFAISGRWYF. The rearrangement links TRBV5-8 to TRBJ2-7, with no clear D. CDR1 and CDR2 (germline): SGHTS, YDEGEE. This CDR3 has 14 residues. Trimming removed 2 bases from V and 12 bases from J, with 21 bases in between.

The CDR3 reads CASSGGLGAEQFF. The CDR3 DNA reads TGTGCCAGCAGCGGGGGATTGGGGGCTGAGCAGTTCTTC. The chain recombines TRBV9 with TRBJ2-1, with a tentative D call TRBD1 (6 bases). V was clipped by 3 bases and J by 9 bases, with 13 bases between them. CDR3 size: 13 residues. Germline assignment: CDR1 SGDLS and CDR2 YYNGEE.

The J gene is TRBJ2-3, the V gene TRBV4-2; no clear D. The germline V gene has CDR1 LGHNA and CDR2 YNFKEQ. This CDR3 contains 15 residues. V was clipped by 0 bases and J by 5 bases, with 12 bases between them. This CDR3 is CASSQDLHTGDTQYF. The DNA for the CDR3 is TGTGCCAGCAGCCAAGATCTTCACACCGGAGATACGCAGTATTTT.

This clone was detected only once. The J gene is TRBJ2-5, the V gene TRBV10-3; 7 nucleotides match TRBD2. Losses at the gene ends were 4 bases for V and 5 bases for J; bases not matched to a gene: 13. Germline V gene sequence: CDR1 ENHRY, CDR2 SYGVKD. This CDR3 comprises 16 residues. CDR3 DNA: TGTGCCATCAGTGGCTTCCCGGGACTATCCGGGGAGACCCAGTACTTC. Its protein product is CAISGFPGLSGETQYF.

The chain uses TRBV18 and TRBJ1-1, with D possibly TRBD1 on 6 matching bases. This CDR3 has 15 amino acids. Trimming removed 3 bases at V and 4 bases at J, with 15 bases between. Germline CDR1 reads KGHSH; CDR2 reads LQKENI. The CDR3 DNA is TGTGCCAGCTCACCCATGGGGGACAAGGGCACTGAAGCTTTCTTT. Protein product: CASSPMGDKGTEAFF.